The present T cell receptor beta chain was sequenced within a study of T cell repertoires in urothelial bladder cancer (dated by TCRdb to about 2019). Study-level background: Of the approximately twelve resected lesions, three were clinical stage cT0, three were cTa, three were cT1 and three were cT2 or greater. In the study, clonality of the TCR repertoire in bladder tumors was compared against clonality in benign bladder inflammation. Roughly 13 patients with bladder lesions undergoing transurethral resection were identified prospectively. About eleven resected bladder lesions were studied, comprising urothelial carcinoma (UC+) and benign (UC-) specimens.

The immunoSEQ assay was used to sequence the CDR3 region of the TCR beta chain. The study's own analysis went as follows. For each specimen, T-cell fraction, clonal dominance and maximum TCR clone frequency were calculated. What TCRdb holds here is the immuneACCESS table cut down to in-frame rearrangements. Part of the clones is not present; checked against another copy, under half of the missing clones reflect an unresolved V gene, and the others are unexplained. From that table come the V and J calls and clone size; the DNA was used to work out D and trimming. Recorded for this sample are several thousand clones; 58% of them occurred a single time. Of the sample, about 32% is held by the ten largest clones. The sample holds a few counts of this clone. Its antigen is currently not known. No base quality information exists; no much larger clone differs at one position. Results the study describes overall, beyond this receptor: Carcinoma specimens had a median tumor infiltrating lymphocyte percentage of more than 1.5%, while benign specimens had a median of around 12%. Urothelial carcinoma specimens contained fewer T cells than benign specimens, with a median of around 5,600 versus 24,000. In carcinoma specimens, up to about 15% of infiltrating lymphocytes were accounted for by a single T-cell clone, compared with approximately 1.8% in benign specimens.

At transurethral resection, specimens of the bladder lesions were collected and then stored at -80C. DNA was isolated from the bladder specimens obtained at transurethral resection. As encoded in the germline V gene (reference sequence), CDR1 is GTSNPN while CDR2 is SVGIG. The junction carries 14 bases between V and J, which are trimmed by 0 bases and 1 base respectively. The CDR3 measures 16 amino acids from cysteine to phenylalanine. Only the CDR3 DNA stays, 48 bases, in frame from base 1. The sequence links TRBV30 to TRBJ2-3; tentative D gene TRBD2, with 5 bases matching. The sequence was obtained from a human donor with urothelial carcinoma. Input material: tumor-infiltrating cells from bladder cancer. The CDR3 in this case is CAWSVKLAGRTDTQYF. The DNA sequence follows: TGTGCCTGGAGTGTAAAATTGGCGGGCCGCACAGATACGCAGTATTTT.